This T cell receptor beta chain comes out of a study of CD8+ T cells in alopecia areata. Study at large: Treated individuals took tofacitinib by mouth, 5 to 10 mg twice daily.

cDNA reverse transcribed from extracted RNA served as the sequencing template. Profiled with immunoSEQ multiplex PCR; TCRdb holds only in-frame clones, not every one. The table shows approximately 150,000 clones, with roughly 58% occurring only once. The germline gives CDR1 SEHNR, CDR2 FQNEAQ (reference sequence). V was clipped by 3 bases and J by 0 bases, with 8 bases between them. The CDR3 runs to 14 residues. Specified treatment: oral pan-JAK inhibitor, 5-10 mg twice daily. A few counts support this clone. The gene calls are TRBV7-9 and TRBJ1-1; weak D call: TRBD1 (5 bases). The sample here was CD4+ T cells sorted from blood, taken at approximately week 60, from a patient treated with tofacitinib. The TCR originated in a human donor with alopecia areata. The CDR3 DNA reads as TGTGCCAGCAGCTTGGGGCTCATGAACACTGAAGCTTTCTTT. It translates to CASSLGLMNTEAFF.